These 18 T cell receptor beta chains originate from one sample sequenced in a study of T-cell reconstitution after alpha-beta-depleted transplantation in children listed by TCRdb under 2016. The library was produced with PCR. Sequenced using an Illumina HiSeq 2500. TCR library preparation used molecular barcoding, with unique molecular identifiers applied to normalize quantification of the TCRbeta repertoire. The public reads were quality trimmed at Q25 with fastp and then assembled into clones with MiXCR by TCRdb, keeping productive beta chains. For every CDR3 protein sequence, its rows merge into one entry that carries the most common genes and DNA. This sample gives some 240,000 distinct CDR3 sequences in total; 12% of them show up just once. Together, the top ten hold around 2.8% of the sample. The sequenced sample was PBMCs from the stem cell graft donor, obtained from the stem cell graft. These receptors were collected from a human donor who donated a stem cell graft to a child with acute lymphoblastic leukemia.

In its sample, this clonotype was seen many times. The chain carries TRBV9 and TRBJ2-7, with 9 bases aligning to TRBD2. Germline V gene data show CDR1 as SGDLS and CDR2 as YYNGEE. This CDR3 is 18 amino acids long. Germline trimming cut 7 bases from V and 5 bases from J; bases unmatched to any gene: 22. As DNA, the CDR3 is TGTGCCAGCGCCAAAGCGGGTCTAGCGGGGTATGGGGCCGACGAGCAGTACTTC. Protein: CASAKAGLAGYGADEQYF.

This clonotype was counted ten times or more. The chain recombines TRBV2 with TRBJ2-7; D is uncertain. Germline loops: CDR1 SNHLY, CDR2 FYNNEI. The CDR3 extends over 15 amino acids. Trimming stripped 4 bases from V and 1 base from J, with 14 bases between. The CDR3 DNA sequence: TGTGCCAGCAGTGCCGGGCGCCCCCCTTCCTACGAGCAGTACTTC. It translates to CASSAGRPPSYEQYF.

In its sample, this clonotype was seen many times. V usage is TRBV30 and J usage is TRBJ1-1; D ambiguous. Germline CDR1 reads GTSNPN; CDR2 reads SVGIG (reference sequence). The V and J ends lost 4 bases and 0 bases respectively, with 9 bases between them. This CDR3 contains 13 residues. Here the CDR3 reads CAWNRKMNTEAFF. The CDR3 DNA reads as TGTGCCTGGAATCGGAAAATGAACACTGAAGCTTTCTTT.

This clonotype occurred many times. The V call is TRBV15, the J call TRBJ2-1; 11 bases line up with TRBD1. Unmatched junction bases numbered 5, after V lost 5 bases and J lost 2 bases. This CDR3 contains 16 residues. CDR1 is LNHNV and CDR2 is YYDKDF in the germline V gene (reference sequence). CDR3: CATSRDRGYPYNEQFF. The CDR3 nucleotides are TGTGCCACCAGCCGGGACAGGGGGTACCCCTACAATGAGCAGTTCTTC.

This clonotype was seen ten or more times. This chain links TRBV20-1 with TRBJ2-5; 7 nucleotides align to TRBD2. The CDR3 has 16 residues. V shed 3 bases and J 1 base; nucleotides not matched to a gene: 11. Germline loops: CDR1 DFQATT, CDR2 SNEGSKA (reference sequence). Here the CDR3 DNA reads TGCAGTGCTAGGCCTAGAGGACTAGTACTCCAAGAGACCCAGTACTTC. Translation gives CSARPRGLVLQETQYF.

This clonotype showed up many times. The chain links TRBV9 to TRBJ1-3; possibly TRBD1 for D (6 bases). V was clipped by 0 bases and J by 4 bases, with 11 bases between them. Germline-derived CDR1 and CDR2 are SGDLS and YYNGEE. CDR3 size: 15 residues. The CDR3 DNA reads as TGTGCCAGCAGCGTAGACCAGGACAGAGGAAACACCATATATTTT. This sequence encodes CASSVDQDRGNTIYF.

The chain recombines TRBV7-9 with TRBJ2-1; D is undetermined. Per the germline V gene, CDR1 is SEHNR and CDR2 is FQNEAQ (reference sequence). This CDR3 has 12 residues. Deletions cut 5 bases from V and 10 bases from J, with 12 bases between. CDR3: CASSPSNREQFF. CDR3 nucleotides: TGTGCCAGCAGCCCATCGAATCGCGAGCAGTTCTTC.

This chain links TRBV4-3 with TRBJ2-7; D uncertain. The CDR3 loop spans 19 amino acids. Germline loops: CDR1 LGHNA, CDR2 YSLEER. V was clipped by 0 bases and J by 3 bases, with 24 bases between them. As DNA, the CDR3 is TGCGCCAGCAGCCAAGAGCTTTCCGGCATCTCGGTGACCAACTACGAGCAGTACTTC. This gives the protein CASSQELSGISVTNYEQYF.

The chain is built from TRBV7-2 and TRBJ1-1, with D uncertain. V gave up 1 base and J gave up 9 bases, with 9 bases separating them. The CDR3 runs to 12 residues. Germline CDR1 SGHTA, CDR2 FQGNSA. The CDR3 sequence is CASSLEYSKAFF. DNA for the CDR3: TGTGCCAGCAGCTTAGAATACAGCAAAGCTTTCTTT.

This clonotype was observed many times. V usage is TRBV20-1 and J usage is TRBJ2-7; 8 bases map to TRBD2. CDR3 size: 13 residues. Germline lookup yields CDR1 DFQATT and CDR2 SNEGSKA (reference sequence). Trimming removed 3 bases from V and 5 bases from J; junction bases left unmatched: 6. For the CDR3, the DNA is TGCAGTGCTAGGACTAGCGTATTCCACGAGCAGTACTTC. It is translated as CSARTSVFHEQYF.

This clonotype was detected many times. The rearrangement joins TRBV7-2 to TRBJ2-5; tentative D call: TRBD2 (7 bases). Trimming shortened V by 5 bases and J by 5 bases, and 21 bases separated the two germline ends. The CDR3 consists of 16 residues. CDR1 and CDR2 from the germline V gene are SGHTA and FQGNSA. CDR3: CASSRSSVGRGETQYF. The CDR3 nucleotides are TGTGCCAGCAGCCGATCGTCGGTGGGGAGGGGGGAGACCCAGTACTTC.

V is TRBV7-9 and J is TRBJ1-1; maybe TRBD1 (5 bases). CDR3 length: 14 amino acids. Germline lookup yields CDR1 SEHNR and CDR2 FQNEAQ (reference sequence). The V gene lost 3 bases and the J gene lost 4 bases, with 12 bases spanning the gap. CDR3 region: CASSFSSRATEAFF. CDR3 in DNA: TGTGCCAGCAGCTTCAGCAGCAGGGCCACTGAAGCTTTCTTT.

The table lists this clonotype with many counts. The CDR3 DNA reads TGTGCCAGCAGTCGCAGGGAATATAACACTGAAGCTTTCTTT. Amino acid sequence: CASSRREYNTEAFF. The chain links TRBV12-3 or TRBV12-4 to TRBJ1-1, with D perhaps matching TRBD1 (5 bases). The CDR3 is made up of 14 amino acids. V dropped 5 bases and J dropped 2 bases, with 12 bases sitting between them.

This clonotype was seen at least ten times. The rearrangement links TRBV28 to TRBJ2-7; D is perhaps TRBD1 (6 bases). The CDR3 extends over 14 amino acids. V lost 7 bases and J lost 6, with 19 bases in between. Germline assignment: CDR1 MDHEN and CDR2 SYDVKM. The CDR3 reads CASTPSRQGIEQYF. CDR3 nucleotide sequence: TGTGCCAGCACCCCCTCGAGGCAGGGGATCGAGCAGTACTTC. Full variable domain (outside the CDR3, taken from reference TRBV28 and TRBJ2-7): DVKVTQSSRYLVKRTGEKVFLECVQDMDHENMFWYRQDPGLGLRLIYFSYDVKMKEKGDIPEGYSVSREKKERFSLILESASTNQTSMYLCASTPSRQGIEQYFGPGTRLTVT.

This clonotype was picked up many times. The chain combines TRBV12-3 or TRBV12-4 with TRBJ2-5, with D perhaps matching TRBD2 (6 bases). Trimming took 3 bases from V and 5 from J, leaving 10 bases between them. The CDR3 is made up of 13 amino acids. The CDR3 region has the DNA TGTGCCAGCAGTTTCCGGGAGTACGAGACCCAGTACTTC. Translated, it gives CASSFREYETQYF.

On this clonotype itself: A much more abundant neighbour one base away suggests this may be a read error. The chain joins TRBV10-3 to TRBJ2-7, with 7 bases fitting TRBD2. The CDR3 extends over 15 amino acids. Germline CDR1 is ENHRY and CDR2 is SYGVKD. The chain's CDR3 is CPISEWGGSSYEQYF. The CDR3 DNA is TGTCCCATCAGTGAGTGGGGGGGGAGCTCCTACGAGCAGTACTTC.

This clonotype was observed at least ten times. J is TRBJ1-2 and V is TRBV9, with unresolved D. The CDR3 extends over 12 amino acids. The V gene lost 10 bases and the J gene lost 2 bases, with 12 bases spanning the gap. In germline, CDR1 is SGDLS, CDR2 YYNGEE. As DNA, the CDR3 is TGTGCCGCTCCGTCGCGAAACTATGGCTACACCTTC. Amino acids: CAAPSRNYGYTF.

This clonotype was recorded many times. This chain links TRBV29-1 with TRBJ1-2; TRBD1 might be the D (6 bases). Germline assignment: CDR1 SQVTM and CDR2 ANQGSEA. V gave up 3 bases and J gave up 7 bases, with 9 bases separating them. This CDR3 contains 11 residues. Here the CDR3 DNA reads TGCAGCGTTGACAGGGGTGGTGGCTACACCTTC. Translation: CSVDRGGGYTF.